Below are 22 T cell receptor beta chains sequenced from a single sample in a study of blood T cell repertoires in COVID-19. The repertoire was sequenced with immunoSEQ multiplex PCR; TCRdb's copy has only in-frame clones and lacks some. This table holds a few hundred thousand clones, over 75% found once. The sample taken for sequencing was PBMCs or T cells enriched from blood (not recorded which). The receptors derive from a woman in her 30s who had recovered from COVID-19.

This chain uses TRBV6-6 with TRBJ2-7; TRBD1 aligns across 9 bases. Trimming cost V 5 bases and J 6 bases; bases outside gene matches: 2. Germline V gene data show CDR1 as MNHNY and CDR2 as SVGAGI (reference sequence). The CDR3 covers 12 residues. The CDR3 DNA reads as TGTGCCAGCAGTCCGACAGGGGGCGAGCAGTACTTC. Residues: CASSPTGGEQYF.

The V gene is TRBV27, the J gene TRBJ1-4; TRBD1 agrees at 8 bases. Germline trimming cut 6 bases from V and 8 bases from J; bases unmatched to any gene: 8. The germline V gene encodes CDR1 MNHEY and CDR2 SMNVEV (reference sequence). CDR3 length: 14 residues. The CDR3 nucleotides read TGTGCCAGCAGATCGACAGGGGAAGGGGAAAAACTGTTTTTT. This codes for CASRSTGEGEKLFF.

The sample holds a few counts of this clone. The rearrangement links TRBV19 to TRBJ2-7; 7 bases map to TRBD1. The CDR3 sequence is 15 residues long. V shed 4 bases and J 3 bases; nucleotides not matched to a gene: 9. Per the germline V gene, CDR1 is LNHDA and CDR2 is SQIVND (reference sequence). CDR3 nucleotides: TGTGCCAGTAGTACAACCGGGACAGCTCGCTACGAGCAGTACTTC. This codes for CASSTTGTARYEQYF.

The chain joins TRBV3-1 (or the pseudogene TRBV3-2) to TRBJ1-2, with D unresolved. This CDR3 comprises 16 residues. V lost 2 bases and J 7 bases, leaving 20 bases between the germline ends. CDR1 and CDR2 (germline): LGHDT, YNNKEL (reference sequence). The CDR3 DNA is TGTGCCAGCAGCCAACCCGCCGATGGCAGGCGGGCTGGCTACACCTTC. Translation: CASSQPADGRRAGYTF.

V gene TRBV3-1 (or the pseudogene TRBV3-2) combines with J gene TRBJ2-1, with 13 positions matching TRBD2. The CDR3 spans 15 residues. Germline-derived CDR1 and CDR2 are LGHDT and YNNKEL (reference sequence). J was trimmed by 7 bases and V by 5 bases; bases with no gene match: 5. CDR3 DNA sequence: TGTGCCAGCAGCTCGACTAGCGGGGGGTTAAATGAGCAGTTCTTC. It specifies CASSSTSGGLNEQFF.

This clone was detected once. This rearrangement joins TRBV28 to TRBJ2-3, with D possibly being TRBD2 (6 bases). The CDR3 has 12 amino acids. CDR1 MDHEN and CDR2 SYDVKM come from the germline V gene. V dropped 11 bases and J dropped 8 bases, with 17 bases sitting between them. The CDR3: CAGGTALGTQYF. The CDR3 nucleotides are TGTGCCGGGGGGACCGCTCTGGGTACGCAGTATTTT.

The rearrangement links TRBV28 to TRBJ1-1, with TRBD1 matching over 10 bases. The CDR3 spans 15 residues. Germline trimming cut 8 bases from V and 0 bases from J; bases unmatched to any gene: 6. Germline lookup yields CDR1 MDHEN and CDR2 SYDVKM. CDR3 protein: CASRRQGAMNTEAFF. Written as DNA, the CDR3 is TGTGCCAGCCGAAGACAGGGGGCAATGAACACTGAAGCTTTCTTT.

The chain combines TRBV4-2 with TRBJ1-1, with a tentative D call TRBD1 (5 bases). Deletions cut 0 bases from V and 3 bases from J, with 11 bases between. This CDR3 spans 15 amino acids. CDR1 is LGHNA, CDR2 YNFKEQ, per germline. Here the CDR3 DNA reads TGTGCCAGCAGCCAAGATCCGCGGGGGTACACTGAAGCTTTCTTT. Its translation: CASSQDPRGYTEAFF.

This chain uses TRBV20-1 with TRBJ2-1; 14 bases agree with TRBD2. V shed 3 bases and J 6 bases; nucleotides not matched to a gene: 7. Germline V gene sequence: CDR1 DFQATT, CDR2 SNEGSKA (reference sequence). There are 16 residues in the CDR3. The CDR3 region is CSASPGLAGAGNEQFF. The CDR3 DNA reads TGCAGTGCTAGTCCGGGACTAGCGGGGGCAGGCAATGAGCAGTTCTTC.

This sequence joins TRBV7-9 and TRBJ1-2; 9 bases match TRBD1. V lost 5 bases and J lost 3; bases outside the gene matches: 4. Germline loops: CDR1 SEHNR, CDR2 FQNEAQ (reference sequence). The CDR3 consists of 14 residues. The CDR3 here is CASSQQGADYGYTF. The CDR3 DNA sequence: TGTGCCAGCAGCCAACAGGGGGCGGACTATGGCTACACCTTC.

This sequence joins TRBV5-8 and TRBJ1-1, with 8 bases matching TRBD1. Germline V gene data show CDR1 as SGHTS and CDR2 as YDEGEE. Trimming removed 0 bases from V and 4 bases from J; junction bases left unmatched: 2. CDR3 size: 14 residues. CDR3 loop: CASSLGTGGTEAFF. The DNA for the CDR3 is TGTGCCAGCAGCTTGGGAACAGGGGGCACTGAAGCTTTCTTT.

The chain links TRBV5-1 to TRBJ1-1; 7 positions agree with TRBD1. The germline gives CDR1 SGHRS, CDR2 YFSETQ. V gave up 0 bases and J gave up 6 bases; unmatched junction bases: 2. The CDR3 covers 13 residues. This CDR3 is CASSLADRAEAFF. CDR3 sequence (DNA): TGCGCCAGCAGCTTGGCCGACAGGGCTGAAGCTTTCTTT.

The rearrangement links TRBV28 to TRBJ1-3, with TRBD1 matching over 8 bases. The CDR3 loop spans 13 amino acids. V lost 8 bases and J lost 5; bases outside the gene matches: 5. Germline V gene data show CDR1 as MDHEN and CDR2 as SYDVKM. Here the CDR3 DNA reads TGTGCCAGCGGAACAGGGGGTCGAAACACCATATATTTT. This codes for CASGTGGRNTIYF.

This clone was picked up one time. This rearrangement joins TRBV11-2 to TRBJ1-5, with TRBD1 matching 9 bases. Unmatched junction bases numbered 11, after V lost 1 base and J lost 7 bases. The germline V gene has CDR1 SGHAT and CDR2 FQNNGV. The CDR3 extends over 17 amino acids. The CDR3 region is CASSLGTGGSKGQPQHF. Written as DNA, the CDR3 is TGTGCCAGCAGCTTAGGAACAGGGGGCTCCAAAGGGCAGCCCCAGCATTTT.

This chain joins TRBV19 and TRBJ1-2; 10 bases are a match to TRBD1. Germline assignment: CDR1 LNHDA and CDR2 SQIVND (reference sequence). The CDR3 is 14 residues long. V lost 6 bases to trimming and J lost 8 bases; unmatched junction nucleotides: 9. The CDR3 DNA is TGTGCCAGTAGACTGACAGGGGGCTACGAGGGCTACACCTTC. Translation gives CASRLTGGYEGYTF.

The gene calls are TRBV5-1 and TRBJ2-7; 10 bases match TRBD2. Trimming removed 0 bases from V and 0 bases from J; junction bases left unmatched: 6. The CDR3 is 17 amino acids. Germline V CDR1 and CDR2: SGHRS, YFSETQ. The CDR3 here is CASSLAVAGGRSYEQYF. Written as DNA, the CDR3 is TGCGCCAGCAGCTTGGCCGTAGCGGGAGGACGCTCCTACGAGCAGTACTTC.

The V call is TRBV9, the J call TRBJ2-1; 10 bases fit TRBD2. This CDR3 has 15 amino acids. The germline V gene has CDR1 SGDLS and CDR2 YYNGEE. V lost 4 bases and J lost 3; bases outside the gene matches: 4. The CDR3 DNA sequence: TGTGCCAGCAGCCCCGGACTAGCGGTCTACAATGAGCAGTTCTTC. Translated, it gives CASSPGLAVYNEQFF.

The chain links TRBV11-2 to TRBJ2-1; D is perhaps TRBD2 (7 bases). V dropped 5 bases and J dropped 2 bases, with 19 bases sitting between them. CDR3 length equals 17 residues. Germline CDR1 SGHAT, CDR2 FQNNGV. Written as DNA, the CDR3 is TGTGCCAGCAGCCTGGGAGCCAGGCGGGGGCCCTACAATGAGCAGTTCTTC. Translation gives CASSLGARRGPYNEQFF.

V usage is TRBV10-3 and J usage is TRBJ2-7, with D possibly TRBD2 on 5 matching bases. The CDR3 runs 14 residues. The V end lost 5 bases, the J end lost 1 base, and 12 bases lay between the germline ends. Germline loops: CDR1 ENHRY, CDR2 SYGVKD. For the CDR3, the DNA is TGTGCCATCAGTCTACGGTGGACTTCCTACGAGCAGTACTTC. Amino acids: CAISLRWTSYEQYF.

This clone was seen just once. The chain has TRBV12-3 or TRBV12-4 and TRBJ2-1, with 10 bases identical to TRBD2. The junction had 7 bases not matched to a gene; V was cut back by 5 bases and J by 12 bases. This CDR3 comprises 13 residues. DNA of the CDR3: TGTGCCAGCAGTCCGACTAGCGGGCAAGGGCAGTTCTTC. This codes for CASSPTSGQGQFF.

The chain is built from TRBV5-1 and TRBJ2-7; 8 nucleotides line up with TRBD1. V lost 4 bases, J lost 5 bases, and 14 bases stayed unmatched. CDR1 and CDR2 from the germline V gene are SGHRS and YFSETQ. The CDR3 spans 16 residues. CDR3 nucleotides: TGCGCCAGCAGCCCCCGGGAGACAGGGGTGACTCACGAGCAGTACTTC. Translating it yields CASSPRETGVTHEQYF.

This rearrangement joins TRBV19 to TRBJ2-1; D call uncertain. The CDR3 runs 13 residues. Per the germline V gene, CDR1 is LNHDA and CDR2 is SQIVND (reference sequence). The V end lost 0 bases, the J end lost 9 bases, and 9 bases lay between the germline ends. The CDR3, as DNA: TGTGCCAGTAGTATAGAAGCTAGTATTGAGCAGTTCTTC. It yields the protein CASSIEASIEQFF.